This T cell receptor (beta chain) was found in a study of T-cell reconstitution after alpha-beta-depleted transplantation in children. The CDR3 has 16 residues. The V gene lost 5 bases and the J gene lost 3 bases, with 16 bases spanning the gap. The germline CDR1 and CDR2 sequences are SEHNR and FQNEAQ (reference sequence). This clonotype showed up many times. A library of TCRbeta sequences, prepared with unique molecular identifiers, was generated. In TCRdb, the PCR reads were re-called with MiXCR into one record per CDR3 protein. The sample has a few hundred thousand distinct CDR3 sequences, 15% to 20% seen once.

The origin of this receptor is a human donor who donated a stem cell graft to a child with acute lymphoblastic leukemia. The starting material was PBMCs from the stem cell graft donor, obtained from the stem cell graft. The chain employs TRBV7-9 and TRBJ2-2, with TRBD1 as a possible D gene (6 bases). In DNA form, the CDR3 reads TGTGCCAGCAGCAGAAGTGGGACACAGCACACCGGGGAGCTGTTTTTT. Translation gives CASSRSGTQHTGELFF.